This is a list of T cell receptor beta chains from one sample in a study of blood T cells in healthy people across ages. TCRdb redid the calling of the 5' RACE reads with MiXCR, one entry per CDR3 protein. The sample contains hundreds of thousands of distinct CDR3 sequences, about 24% of which appear only once. Sequencing was carried out using blood. The source of these receptors is a man aged 70 or older in good health. Both conserved end residues are part of each CDR3. Fields, in order: D gene, J gene, clone size, V gene, CDR3 length, CDR3 protein, CDR3 DNA. D genes are given only for firm matches. Some rows mark clone size as missing; the rest say once, few, many or name a class of expanded clone.

d_gene: TRBD2
j_gene: TRBJ2-3
abundance: -
v_gene: TRBV20-1
len: 18
CDR3aa: CSATPGLAGGPGTDTQYF
CDR3nt: TGCAGTGCTACACCGGGACTAGCGGGAGGGCCAGGCACAGATACGCAGTATTTT

d_gene: -
j_gene: TRBJ1-2
abundance: -
v_gene: TRBV3-1
len: 13
CDR3aa: CASSQGPADGYTF
CDR3nt: TGTGCCAGCAGCCAAGGCCCGGCTGATGGCTACACCTTC

d_gene: -
j_gene: TRBJ2-3
abundance: -
v_gene: TRBV10-3
len: 15
CDR3aa: CAIGKDSGGTDTQYF
CDR3nt: TGCGCCATCGGGAAAGACAGCGGAGGCACAGATACGCAGTATTTT

d_gene: -
j_gene: TRBJ2-3
abundance: many
v_gene: TRBV14
len: 11
CDR3aa: CASSQGDTQYF
CDR3nt: TGTGCCAGCAGCCAAGGGGATACGCAGTATTTT

d_gene: -
j_gene: TRBJ2-3
abundance: few
v_gene: TRBV20-1
len: 13
CDR3aa: CSAPERGYDTQYF
CDR3nt: TGCAGTGCCCCCGAGAGAGGGTACGATACGCAGTATTTT

d_gene: -
j_gene: TRBJ2-5
abundance: once
v_gene: TRBV27
len: 14
CDR3aa: CAGSLWQGGETQYF
CDR3nt: TGTGCCGGCAGTTTGTGGCAGGGCGGGGAGACCCAGTACTTC

d_gene: -
j_gene: TRBJ1-4
abundance: few
v_gene: TRBV20-1
len: 14
CDR3aa: CSASPGAYNEKLFF
CDR3nt: TGCAGTGCTAGCCCCGGGGCCTATAATGAAAAACTGTTTTTT

d_gene: -
j_gene: TRBJ2-1
abundance: many
v_gene: TRBV7-3
len: 15
CDR3aa: CASSPTGTPYNEQFF
CDR3nt: TGTGCCAGCAGCCCTACCGGGACTCCCTACAATGAGCAGTTCTTC

d_gene: -
j_gene: TRBJ2-4
abundance: few
v_gene: TRBV6-1
len: 16
CDR3aa: CASSVIFGLAKNIQYF
CDR3nt: TGTGCCAGCAGTGTTATTTTTGGTCTAGCCAAAAACATTCAGTACTTC

d_gene: TRBD2
j_gene: TRBJ2-6
abundance: -
v_gene: TRBV27
len: 20
CDR3aa: CASSLAPELAGSTGANVLTF
CDR3nt: TGTGCCAGCAGTTTAGCCCCCGAGCTAGCGGGATCGACTGGGGCCAACGTCCTGACTTTC

d_gene: TRBD2
j_gene: TRBJ2-5
abundance: -
v_gene: TRBV11-3
len: 13
CDR3aa: CASSYERGGTQYF
CDR3nt: TGTGCCAGCAGCTACGAGCGGGGTGGGACCCAGTACTTC

d_gene: TRBD2
j_gene: TRBJ2-1
abundance: -
v_gene: TRBV6-6
len: 16
CDR3aa: CASSYSISGGANEQFF
CDR3nt: TGTGCCAGCAGTTACTCGATTAGCGGGGGGGCAAATGAGCAGTTCTTC

d_gene: -
j_gene: TRBJ1-1
abundance: few
v_gene: TRBV6-5
len: 13
CDR3aa: CASSFEVNTEAFF
CDR3nt: TGTGCCAGCAGCTTCGAAGTGAACACTGAAGCTTTCTTT

d_gene: -
j_gene: TRBJ2-3
abundance: few
v_gene: TRBV3-1
len: 12
CDR3aa: CASQGSTDTQYF
CDR3nt: TGTGCCAGCCAGGGTAGTACAGATACGCAGTATTTT

d_gene: -
j_gene: TRBJ1-1
abundance: -
v_gene: TRBV5-1
len: 13
CDR3aa: CASSPAPQPEAFF
CDR3nt: TGCGCCAGCAGCCCCGCCCCGCAACCTGAAGCTTTCTTT

d_gene: -
j_gene: TRBJ2-3
abundance: few
v_gene: TRBV20-1
len: 15
CDR3aa: CSAKRLDTSTDTQYF
CDR3nt: TGCAGTGCTAAAAGACTAGATACTAGCACAGATACGCAGTATTTT

d_gene: -
j_gene: TRBJ2-3
abundance: few
v_gene: TRBV28
len: 15
CDR3aa: CASSAAGPSTDTQYF
CDR3nt: TGTGCCAGCAGTGCGGCGGGACCTAGCACAGATACGCAGTATTTT

d_gene: -
j_gene: TRBJ2-7
abundance: few
v_gene: TRBV20-1
len: 14
CDR3aa: CSARSGSGAVEQYF
CDR3nt: TGCAGTGCTAGATCCGGTTCGGGGGCGGTTGAGCAGTACTTC

d_gene: TRBD2
j_gene: TRBJ2-1
abundance: -
v_gene: TRBV12-3/TRBV12-4
len: 16
CDR3aa: CASSQIAGGPYNEQFF
CDR3nt: TGTGCCAGCAGCCAAATAGCGGGGGGACCCTACAATGAGCAGTTCTTC

d_gene: -
j_gene: TRBJ1-4
abundance: few
v_gene: TRBV14
len: 15
CDR3aa: CASSHRDPTNEKLFF
CDR3nt: TGTGCCAGCAGCCACCGGGACCCAACTAATGAAAAACTGTTTTTT

d_gene: TRBD2
j_gene: TRBJ2-1
abundance: many
v_gene: TRBV10-3
len: 15
CDR3aa: CAIRRTSGVLDEQFF
CDR3nt: TGTGCCATCAGGAGGACTAGCGGGGTGTTGGATGAGCAGTTCTTC

d_gene: TRBD1
j_gene: TRBJ2-3
abundance: -
v_gene: TRBV4-1
len: 14
CDR3aa: CASTGTGHTDTQYF
CDR3nt: TGCGCCAGCACCGGGACAGGCCACACAGATACGCAGTATTTT

d_gene: TRBD1
j_gene: TRBJ2-5
abundance: few
v_gene: TRBV7-2
len: 16
CDR3aa: CASSLALNRGLETQYF
CDR3nt: TGTGCCAGCAGCTTAGCGCTTAACAGGGGGCTAGAGACCCAGTACTTC

d_gene: -
j_gene: TRBJ2-5
abundance: -
v_gene: TRBV29-1
len: 12
CDR3aa: CSVKPHQETQYF
CDR3nt: TGCAGCGTCAAACCACATCAAGAGACCCAGTACTTC

d_gene: -
j_gene: TRBJ1-1
abundance: -
v_gene: TRBV29-1
len: 13
CDR3aa: CSVVPGGYTEAFF
CDR3nt: TGCAGCGTCGTCCCCGGGGGGTACACTGAAGCTTTCTTT

d_gene: TRBD1
j_gene: TRBJ2-1
abundance: -
v_gene: TRBV3-1
len: 15
CDR3aa: CASSQRDRGFSEQFF
CDR3nt: TGTGCCAGCAGCCAGAGGGACAGGGGGTTTAGTGAGCAGTTCTTC

d_gene: -
j_gene: TRBJ1-1
abundance: few
v_gene: TRBV5-1
len: 15
CDR3aa: CASRVGSWQDAEAFF
CDR3nt: TGCGCCAGCAGGGTAGGTTCGTGGCAGGACGCTGAAGCTTTCTTT

d_gene: -
j_gene: TRBJ2-1
abundance: -
v_gene: TRBV24-1
len: 13
CDR3aa: CATSDLITNEQFF
CDR3nt: TGTGCCACCAGTGATCTGATTACGAATGAGCAGTTCTTC

d_gene: -
j_gene: TRBJ2-3
abundance: -
v_gene: TRBV3-1
len: 11
CDR3aa: CASSQGASQYF
CDR3nt: TGTGCCAGCAGCCAAGGGGCCTCGCAGTATTTT